Here is one T cell receptor (beta chain) with its context. Its antigen is not identified. This specimen comes from a study of breast tumors, draining lymph nodes, adjacent tissues. Study-wide results and caveats: Tumor T cell lymph node origin was a supported hypothesis, not proven. Findings are consistent with lymph node origin and intratumoral expansion of most tumor T cells. Compared with lymph nodes, tumors were less diverse; compared with nontumor tissue, more. Luminal-like breast cancer showed significantly greater tumor-nontumor repertoire similarity than basal-like breast cancer did.

The CDR3 is made up of 17 amino acids. Germline values: CDR1 MNHEY, CDR2 SVGAGI. V lost 6 bases, J lost 4 bases, and 16 bases stayed unmatched. The lymph nodes were axillary draining lymph nodes from breast cancer patients. Via MiXCR, TCRdb re-called the multiplex PCR reads, giving one row per CDR3 protein. Of 100,000 to 150,000 distinct CDR3 sequences in the sample, about a fifth were seen once. Sequenced: axillary lymph node tissue. The rearrangement joins TRBV6-5 to TRBJ2-7, with 9 bases matching TRBD2. The receptor comes from a female donor with breast cancer. Some clones in this sample may be carry-over from other donors' samples. The CDR3 DNA follows: TGTGCCAGCAGCCCCTACTCCCCAGCGGGAGGACCATACGAGCAGTACTTC. Its protein product is CASSPYSPAGGPYEQYF.